This is a list of T cell receptor beta chains from one sample in a study of T cell repertoires in cytomegalovirus infection. Antigens of these TCRs are unknown. TCRdb analysed the reads with MiXCR anew, one entry per CDR3 protein. The table records tens of thousands of distinct CDR3 sequences, around 49% of them present only once. The sample was CD8+ T cells from cultured PBMCs, taken from culture after CMV antigen stimulation. These receptors originate from a human donor in good health (CMV status not recorded). Some clones in this sample may be carry-over from other donors' samples. CDR3s include the opening cysteine and the closing phenylalanine or tryptophan. The order of the fields is V gene, CDR3 protein.

V: TRBV7-8; CDR3: CASSSSSLTEILEKTQYF
V: TRBV27; CDR3: CASSPSGGQDLYEQYF
V: TRBV6-2/TRBV6-3; CDR3: CASMGVRQYF
V: TRBV15; CDR3: CATSRGRQGADTQYF
V: TRBV6-5; CDR3: CASPRIGVPLPRAKLFF
V: TRBV6-6; CDR3: CASSGTAGTSGTYLNTGELFF
V: TRBV7-2; CDR3: CASSLEGQGLNSPLHF
V: TRBV7-3; CDR3: CASSSRGSSDNEQFF
V: TRBV6-5; CDR3: CASSYSAASYEQYF
V: TRBV2; CDR3: CASSEFFAPLPRALGGYTF
V: TRBV7-6; CDR3: CASSYSTGYYGYTF
V: TRBV7-9; CDR3: CASQGQRTSTDTQYF
V: TRBV29-1; CDR3: CSVEDETLPRTQYF
V: TRBV10-3; CDR3: CAISVRERVVTEAFF
V: TRBV12-5; CDR3: CASGLVLGQGTTGELFF
V: TRBV7-6; CDR3: CASSPFGRGGANEKLFF
V: TRBV12-3/TRBV12-4; CDR3: CASRGPGIGGTGELFF
V: TRBV7-9; CDR3: CASTLPIALSTDTQYF
V: TRBV4-1; CDR3: CASSQVERVQYNEQFF
V: TRBV19; CDR3: CASSMNRASYNEQFF
V: TRBV6-4; CDR3: CASSPGPTLEAFF
V: TRBV7-8; CDR3: CASSFIGYRGSTSEQFF
V: TRBV5-6; CDR3: CASSGDSYEQYF
V: TRBV5-6; CDR3: CASSLERLAGAPTDTQYF
V: TRBV6-6; CDR3: CASSQGDTQYF
V: TRBV28; CDR3: CASSFRGSYGYTF
V: TRBV7-2; CDR3: CASRTGTAKNTGELFF
V: TRBV27; CDR3: CAIANSENEQFF
V: TRBV7-9; CDR3: CASSLGKDSGANVLTF
V: TRBV12-3/TRBV12-4; CDR3: CASSLAASTEQFF
V: TRBV27; CDR3: CASSTGQGAYREQYF